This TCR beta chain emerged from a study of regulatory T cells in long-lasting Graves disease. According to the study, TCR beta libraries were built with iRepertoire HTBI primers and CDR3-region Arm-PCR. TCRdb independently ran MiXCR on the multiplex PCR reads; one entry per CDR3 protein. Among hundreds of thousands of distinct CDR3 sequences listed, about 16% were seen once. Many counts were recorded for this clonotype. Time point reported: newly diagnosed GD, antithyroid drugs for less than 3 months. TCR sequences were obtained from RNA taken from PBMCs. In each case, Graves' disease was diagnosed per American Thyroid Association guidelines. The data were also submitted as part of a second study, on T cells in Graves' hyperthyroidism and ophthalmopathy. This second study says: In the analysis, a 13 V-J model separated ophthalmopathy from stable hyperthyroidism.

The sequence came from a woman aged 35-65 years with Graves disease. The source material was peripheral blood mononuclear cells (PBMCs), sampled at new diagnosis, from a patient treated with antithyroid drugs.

CDR3 nucleotide sequence: TGCGCCAGCAGCAAGACTAGGGAAGAGACCCAGTACTTC. Translating it yields CASSKTREETQYF. This sequence joins TRBV5-1 and TRBJ2-5, with a possible D match to TRBD2 (6 bases). The CDR3 has 13 amino acids. Per the germline V gene, CDR1 is SGHRS and CDR2 is YFSETQ. The V gene lost 4 bases and the J gene lost 3 bases, with 10 bases spanning the gap.